This T cell receptor (beta chain) was recovered during a study of siplizumab effects on memory and regulatory T cells. This table comes from immunoSEQ multiplex PCR, and its TCRdb copy is limited to in-frame clones, with some not included. This table has tens of thousands of clones, approximately 88% appearing once. The CDR3 is 12 amino acids. Germline CDR1 reads SGHTS; CDR2 reads YDEGEE. V shed 2 bases and J shed 4 bases, with 6 bases lying between them. V gene TRBV5-8 combines with J gene TRBJ1-2; D gene ambiguous. The sequence derives from a human donor in good health. Sample: Tregs sorted from blood. CDR3 region: CASSLEVYGYTF. DNA of the CDR3: TGTGCCAGCAGCTTAGAGGTCTATGGCTACACCTTC.